This T cell receptor (beta chain) was sequenced in a study of blood T cell repertoires in COVID-19. Study-level information: Nucleic acid was either cDNA or gDNA, and it came from T cells, B-cell-depleted T cells, or PBMCs.

The CDR3 is made up of 16 amino acids. Germline V lookup: CDR1 SGHTA, CDR2 FQGNSA. The V segment lost 4 bases and the J segment 2 bases; nucleotides outside the gene matches: 8. Cohort placement rested on clinical history that participants reported themselves. Donors in Cohort 3 counted as recovered after two negative PCRs, clearance, or symptom resolution. As originally analysed: For nucleated cells, counts were estimated from reference gene primer amplification. TCRdb keeps only in-frame clones here, not all; method: immunoSEQ multiplex PCR. Clonal size and the V and J genes are those of that table, whereas D and trimming came from the DNA. This table holds 150,000 to 200,000 clones, approximately 82% found once.

The sequenced sample consisted of PBMCs or T cells enriched from blood (not recorded which). J is TRBJ2-3 and V is TRBV7-2, with 8 bases fitting TRBD2. This clonotype was obtained from a woman in her forties or fifties who had recovered from COVID-19. DNA for the CDR3: TGTGCCAGCAGCTCTGGGGCGGGAGGCTCCACAGATACGCAGTATTTT. This encodes CASSSGAGGSTDTQYF.